The present entry profiles one T cell receptor (beta chain) with its context. Its antigen is currently unknown. From germline, CDR1 is KGHSH and CDR2 LQKENI. Trimming took 5 bases from V and 8 from J, leaving 16 bases between them. This CDR3 spans 14 amino acids. These data are taken from a study of cytomegalovirus exposure and HLA in healthy donors. Findings and limits, study-wide: Later work associated fewer than 20,000 TCR beta sequences with HLA alleles at 0.05 false discovery rate. Judged likely to be a sequencing artifact was a cluster of highly shared sequence variants.

Vbeta (60) and Jbeta (13) primers were used in the PCR. The assay was immunoSEQ multiplex PCR, and TCRdb's table has in-frame clones only and misses some. The sample consists of more than 85,000 clones, about three quarters of them appearing once. V and J are TRBV18 and TRBJ2-4; perhaps TRBD1 as D (6 bases). Input material: PBMCs. The source is a woman aged 35 to 49 in good health and CMV-seropositive. CDR3 DNA: TGTGCCAGCTCATTCCTACAGGGCCCGGACATTCAGTACTTC. Translation: CASSFLQGPDIQYF.